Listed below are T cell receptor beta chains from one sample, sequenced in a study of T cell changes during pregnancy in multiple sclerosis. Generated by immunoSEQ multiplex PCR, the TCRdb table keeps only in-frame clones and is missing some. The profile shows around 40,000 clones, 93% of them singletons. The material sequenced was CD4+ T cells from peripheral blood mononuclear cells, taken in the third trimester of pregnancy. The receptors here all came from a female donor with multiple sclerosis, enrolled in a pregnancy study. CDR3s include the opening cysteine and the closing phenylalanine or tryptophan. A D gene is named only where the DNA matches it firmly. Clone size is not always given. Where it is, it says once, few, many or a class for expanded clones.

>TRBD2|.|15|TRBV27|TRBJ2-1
TGTGCCAGCAGTTTACTAGCGGGAGTTAACAATGAGCAGTTCTTC
CASSLLAGVNNEQFF
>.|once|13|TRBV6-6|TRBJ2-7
TGTGCCAGCAGTTGGAGAGGGCTCAACGAGCAGTACTTC
CASSWRGLNEQYF
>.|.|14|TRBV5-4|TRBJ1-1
TGTGCCAGCAGCTTCTTACAATGGAACACTGAAGCTTTCTTT
CASSFLQWNTEAFF
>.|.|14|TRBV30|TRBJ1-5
TGTGCCTGGAGTGTACGAGGAGGGAATCAGCCCCAGCATTTT
CAWSVRGGNQPQHF
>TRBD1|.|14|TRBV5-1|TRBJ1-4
TGCGCCAGCATGTTAGAGGGGGCTGGGGAAAAACTGTTTTTT
CASMLEGAGEKLFF
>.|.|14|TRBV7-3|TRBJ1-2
TGTGCCAGCAGCTTAGACGGGGGGAACTATGGCTACACCTTC
CASSLDGGNYGYTF
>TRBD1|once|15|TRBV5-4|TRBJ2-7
TGTGCCAGCAGCTTGGGGGGACAGCCGTCCTACGAGCAGTACTTC
CASSLGGQPSYEQYF
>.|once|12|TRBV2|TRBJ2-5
TGTGCCAGCGGCACTACTTCTTGGACCCAGTACTTC
CASGTTSWTQYF
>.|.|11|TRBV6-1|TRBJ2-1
TGTGCCAGCAGACAGTACAATGAGCAGTTCTTC
CASRQYNEQFF
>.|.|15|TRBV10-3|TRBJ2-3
TGTGCCATCGGCGACAGGCTCTCAGTGGCGGATACGCAGTATTTT
CAIGDRLSVADTQYF
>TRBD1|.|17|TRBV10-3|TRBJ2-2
TGTGCCATCAGTGGCTTGGGGACAGGGACGAACACCGGGGAGCTGTTTTTT
CAISGLGTGTNTGELFF
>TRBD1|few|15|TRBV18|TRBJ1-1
TGTGCCAGCTCAGACCGAGGACAGGGGAGAACTGAAGCTTTCTTT
CASSDRGQGRTEAFF
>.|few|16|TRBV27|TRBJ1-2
TGTGCCAGCAGTTTAAGTTCGGGGTACGCTAACTATGGCTACACCTTC
CASSLSSGYANYGYTF
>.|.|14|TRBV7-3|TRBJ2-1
TGTGCCAGCAGCCCAGGGCCTCCCTACAATGAGCAGTTCTTC
CASSPGPPYNEQFF
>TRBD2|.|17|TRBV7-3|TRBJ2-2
TGTGCCAGCAGCTTACTAGCGGGAGGGCCAGGCACCGGGGAGCTGTTTTTT
CASSLLAGGPGTGELFF
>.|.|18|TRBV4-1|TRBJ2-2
TGCGCCAGCAGCCTAGAGGGCACAGGGTATGCGAACACCGGGGAGCTGTTTTTT
CASSLEGTGYANTGELFF
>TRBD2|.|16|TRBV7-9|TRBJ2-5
TGTGCCAGCAGCAACAGCTTAGCGGGGGGGGAAGAGACCCAGTACTTC
CASSNSLAGGEETQYF
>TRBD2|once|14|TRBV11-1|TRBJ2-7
TGTGCCTTCGCCGCTAGCGGAGGAGCCTACGAGCAGTACTTC
CAFAASGGAYEQYF
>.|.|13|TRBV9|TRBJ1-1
TGTGCCAGCAGCCCCCCCATGAACACTGAAGCTTTCTTT
CASSPPMNTEAFF
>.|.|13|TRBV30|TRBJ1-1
TGTGCCTGGACCTCCCAGGGGATCACTGAAGCTTTCTTT
CAWTSQGITEAFF
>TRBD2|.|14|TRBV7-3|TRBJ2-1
TGTGCCAGCAGCACGGGACTAGCGGGCAATGAGCAGTTCTTC
CASSTGLAGNEQFF
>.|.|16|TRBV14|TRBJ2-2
TGTGCCAGCAGCTATAAAGCAGGGTGGAAAACCGGGGAGCTGTTTTTT
CASSYKAGWKTGELFF
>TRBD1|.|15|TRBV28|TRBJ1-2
TGTGCCATCCGGGACAGGGGGTCTCGAGGCTATGGCTACACCTTC
CAIRDRGSRGYGYTF
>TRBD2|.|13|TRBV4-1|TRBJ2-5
TGCGCCAGCAGCTTCGGACTAGTGGAGACCCAGTACTTC
CASSFGLVETQYF
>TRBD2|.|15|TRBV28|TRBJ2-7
TGTGCCAGCAGACCGAGCGGGAGTTCGGCCTACGAGCAGTACTTC
CASRPSGSSAYEQYF
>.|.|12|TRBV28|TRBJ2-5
TGTGCCAGCAGTCCGCTACAAGAGACCCAGTACTTC
CASSPLQETQYF
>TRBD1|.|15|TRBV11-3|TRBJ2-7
TGTGCCAGCAGCTCGGGGCCAGGGGGACCCTACGAGCAGTACTTC
CASSSGPGGPYEQYF
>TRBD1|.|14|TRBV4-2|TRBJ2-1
TGTGCCAGCTCCCTTGGGACAGCCTGGAATGAGCAGTTCTTC
CASSLGTAWNEQFF
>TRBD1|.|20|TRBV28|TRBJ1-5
TGTGCCAGCAGTTTTCCCACGCGAACAGGGGGCATTCAGAGGAATCAGCCCCAGCATTTT
CASSFPTRTGGIQRNQPQHF
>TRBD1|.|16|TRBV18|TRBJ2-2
TGTGCCAGCTCCCTCCGGGACAGCTCGAACACCGGGGAGCTGTTTTTT
CASSLRDSSNTGELFF
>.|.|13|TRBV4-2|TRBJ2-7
TGTGCCAGCAGTCCTTCCCCCTTCAGCGAGCAGTACTTC
CASSPSPFSEQYF
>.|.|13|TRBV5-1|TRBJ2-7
TGCGCCAGCAGCTCAACAGGGTTTGGCGAGCAGTACTTC
CASSSTGFGEQYF
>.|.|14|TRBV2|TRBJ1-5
TGTGCCAGCAGTACAGGGTTCGGCAATCAGCCCCAGCATTTT
CASSTGFGNQPQHF
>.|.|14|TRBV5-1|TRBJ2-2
TGCGCCAGCAGCCCTAGTAGGAACACCGGGGAGCTGTTTTTT
CASSPSRNTGELFF
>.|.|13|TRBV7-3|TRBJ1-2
TGTGCCAGCAGCTTAAATCGCGGAGGTGGCTACACCTTC
CASSLNRGGGYTF
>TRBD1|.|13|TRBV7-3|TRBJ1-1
TGTGCCAGCAGCCGAGACAGGGGGACTGAAGCTTTCTTT
CASSRDRGTEAFF
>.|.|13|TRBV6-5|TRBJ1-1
TGTGCCAGCGGACACAAGTGGAACACTGAAGCTTTCTTT
CASGHKWNTEAFF
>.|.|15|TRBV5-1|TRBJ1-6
TGCGCCAGCAGCCTTTCGAAGGGGGATAATTCACCCCTCCACTTT
CASSLSKGDNSPLHF
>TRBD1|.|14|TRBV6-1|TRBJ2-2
TGTGCCAGCAAGGGACAGTTTAACACCGGGGAGCTGTTTTTT
CASKGQFNTGELFF
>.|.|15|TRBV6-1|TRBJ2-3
TGTGCCAGCAGTGGCAACCCCGGGAGCACAGATACGCAGTATTTT
CASSGNPGSTDTQYF
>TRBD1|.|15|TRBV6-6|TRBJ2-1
TGTGCCAGCAGGACGGGACAGGGCCGTTACAATGAGCAGTTCTTC
CASRTGQGRYNEQFF
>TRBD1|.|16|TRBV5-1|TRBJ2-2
TGCGCCAGCAGCTTACCGGGACAGGGGAACACCGGGGAGCTGTTTTTT
CASSLPGQGNTGELFF
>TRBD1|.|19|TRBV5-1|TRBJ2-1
TGCGCCAGCAGCTCGCCGCCTTTCTCAGGGACAGAACTCTACAATGAGCAGTTCTTC
CASSSPPFSGTELYNEQFF
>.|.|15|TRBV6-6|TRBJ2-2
TGTGCCAGCAGTTACTCGGGCTCCTTCACCGGGGAGCTGTTTTTT
CASSYSGSFTGELFF
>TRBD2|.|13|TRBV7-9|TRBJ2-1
TGTGCCATTGGGACTAGCGGGCTCAATGAGCAGTTCTTC
CAIGTSGLNEQFF
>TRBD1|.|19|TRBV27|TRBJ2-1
TGTGCCAGCAGTTTATTCGGGACAGGGGTCTTTTACTCCTACAATGAGCAGTTCTTC
CASSLFGTGVFYSYNEQFF
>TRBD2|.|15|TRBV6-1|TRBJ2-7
TGTGCCAGCAGTCTTCGACTAGCCGAATGGTACGAGCAGTACTTC
CASSLRLAEWYEQYF